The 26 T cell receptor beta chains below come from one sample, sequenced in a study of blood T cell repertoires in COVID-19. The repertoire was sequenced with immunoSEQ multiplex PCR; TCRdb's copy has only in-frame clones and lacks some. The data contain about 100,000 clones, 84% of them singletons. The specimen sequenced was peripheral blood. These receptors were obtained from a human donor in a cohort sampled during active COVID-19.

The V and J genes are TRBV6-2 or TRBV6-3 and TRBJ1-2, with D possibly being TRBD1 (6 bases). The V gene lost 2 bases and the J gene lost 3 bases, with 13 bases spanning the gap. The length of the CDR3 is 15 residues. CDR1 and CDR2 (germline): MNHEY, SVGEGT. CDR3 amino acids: CASSYRQAGDYGYTF. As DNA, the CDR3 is TGTGCCAGCAGTTACCGTCAGGCAGGGGACTATGGCTACACCTTC.

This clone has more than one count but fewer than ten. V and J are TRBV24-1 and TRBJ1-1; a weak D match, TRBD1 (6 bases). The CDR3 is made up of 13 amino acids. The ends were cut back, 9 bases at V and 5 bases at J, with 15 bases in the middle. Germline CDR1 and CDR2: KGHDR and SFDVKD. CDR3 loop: CATSKGGNTEAFF. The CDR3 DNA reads TGTGCCACCTCGAAGGGGGGGAATACTGAAGCTTTCTTT.

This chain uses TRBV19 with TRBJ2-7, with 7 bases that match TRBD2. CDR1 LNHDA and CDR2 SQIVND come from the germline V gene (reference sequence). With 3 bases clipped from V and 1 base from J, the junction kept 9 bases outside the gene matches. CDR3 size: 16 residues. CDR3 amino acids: CASSIRWGGESYEQYF. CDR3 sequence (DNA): TGTGCCAGTAGTATCAGATGGGGAGGGGAGTCCTACGAGCAGTACTTC. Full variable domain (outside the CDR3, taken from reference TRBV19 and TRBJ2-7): DGGITQSPKYLFRKEGQNVTLSCEQNLNHDAMYWYRQDPGQGLRLIYYSQIVNDFQKGDIAEGYSVSREKKESFPLTVTSAQKNPTAFYLCASSIRWGGESYEQYFGPGTRLTVT.

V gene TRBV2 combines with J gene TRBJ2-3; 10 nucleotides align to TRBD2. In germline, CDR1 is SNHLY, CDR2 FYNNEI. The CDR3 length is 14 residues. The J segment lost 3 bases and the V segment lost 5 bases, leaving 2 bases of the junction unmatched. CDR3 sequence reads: CASSLTSGTDTQYF. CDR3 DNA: TGTGCCAGCAGTTTGACTAGCGGGACAGATACGCAGTATTTT.

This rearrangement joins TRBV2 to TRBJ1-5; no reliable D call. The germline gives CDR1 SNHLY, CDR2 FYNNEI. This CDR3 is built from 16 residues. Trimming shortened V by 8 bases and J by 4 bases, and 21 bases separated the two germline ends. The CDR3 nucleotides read TGTGCCAGCCAGGCGCTTGCCCTCGAGATAAATCAGCCCCAGCATTTT. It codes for CASQALALEINQPQHF.

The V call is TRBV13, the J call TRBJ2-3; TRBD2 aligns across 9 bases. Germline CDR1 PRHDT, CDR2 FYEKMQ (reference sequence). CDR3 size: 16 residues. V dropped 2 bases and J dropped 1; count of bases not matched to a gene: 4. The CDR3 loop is CASSLTLAGRTDTQYF. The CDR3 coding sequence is TGTGCCAGCAGCTTAACTCTAGCGGGGCGCACAGATACGCAGTATTTT.

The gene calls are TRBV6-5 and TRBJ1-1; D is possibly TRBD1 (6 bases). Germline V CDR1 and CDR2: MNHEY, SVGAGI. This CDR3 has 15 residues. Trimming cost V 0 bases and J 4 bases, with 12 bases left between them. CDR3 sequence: CASSYSSTGSTEAFF. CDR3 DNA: TGTGCCAGCAGTTACTCTTCCACAGGGAGCACTGAAGCTTTCTTT.

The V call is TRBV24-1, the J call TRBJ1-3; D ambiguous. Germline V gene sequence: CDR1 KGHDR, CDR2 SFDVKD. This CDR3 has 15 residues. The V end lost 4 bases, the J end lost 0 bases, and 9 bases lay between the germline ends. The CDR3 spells CATSDPRSSGNTIYF. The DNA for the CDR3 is TGTGCCACCAGTGACCCGAGAAGCTCTGGAAACACCATATATTTT.

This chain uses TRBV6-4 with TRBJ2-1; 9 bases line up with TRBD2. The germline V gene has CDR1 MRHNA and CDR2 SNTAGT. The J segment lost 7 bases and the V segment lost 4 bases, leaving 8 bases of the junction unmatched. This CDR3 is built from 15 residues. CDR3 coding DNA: TGTGCCAGCAGTGGCCTAGCGGGGTTACGGAATGAGCAGTTCTTC. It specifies CASSGLAGLRNEQFF.

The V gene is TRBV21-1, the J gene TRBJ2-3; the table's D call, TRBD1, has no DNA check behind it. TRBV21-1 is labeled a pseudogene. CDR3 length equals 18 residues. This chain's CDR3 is CASSKTGIKGAHEDTQYF. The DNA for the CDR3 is TGTGCCAGCAGCAAAACGGGGATAAAGGGGGCGCATGAAGATACGCAGTATTTT.

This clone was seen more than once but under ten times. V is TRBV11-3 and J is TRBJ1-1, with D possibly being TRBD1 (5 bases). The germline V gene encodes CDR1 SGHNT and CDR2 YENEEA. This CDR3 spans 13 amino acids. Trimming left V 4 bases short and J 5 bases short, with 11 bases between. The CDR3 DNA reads TGTGCCAGCAGCTCGCAGGGTGCGACTGAAGCTTTCTTT. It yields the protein CASSSQGATEAFF.

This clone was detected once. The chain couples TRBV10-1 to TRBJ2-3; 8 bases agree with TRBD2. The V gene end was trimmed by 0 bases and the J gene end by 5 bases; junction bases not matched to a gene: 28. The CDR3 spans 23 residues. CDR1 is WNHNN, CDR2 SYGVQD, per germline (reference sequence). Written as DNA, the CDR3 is TGCGCCAGCAGTGAGTCGTGGCTCGTCCCGGGACTAGAATCCCCGGTGGTGGTAGATACGCAGTATTTT. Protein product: CASSESWLVPGLESPVVVDTQYF.

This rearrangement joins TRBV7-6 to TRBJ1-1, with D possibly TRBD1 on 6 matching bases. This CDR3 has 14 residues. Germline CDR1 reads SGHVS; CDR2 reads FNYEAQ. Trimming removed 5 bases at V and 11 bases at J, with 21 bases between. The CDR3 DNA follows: TGTGCCAGCAGCCCTTTTCTAAGGGGGGGTGGTGCTTTCTTT. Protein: CASSPFLRGGGAFF.

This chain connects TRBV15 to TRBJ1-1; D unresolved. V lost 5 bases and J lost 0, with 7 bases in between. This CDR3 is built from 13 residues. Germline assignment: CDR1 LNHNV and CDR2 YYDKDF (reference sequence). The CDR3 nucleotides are TGTGCCACCAGCCACAGCCTGAACACTGAAGCTTTCTTT. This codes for CATSHSLNTEAFF.

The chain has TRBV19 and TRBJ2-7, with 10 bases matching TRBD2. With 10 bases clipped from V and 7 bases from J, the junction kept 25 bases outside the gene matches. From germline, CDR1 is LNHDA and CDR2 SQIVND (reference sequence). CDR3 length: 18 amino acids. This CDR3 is CATQPEPQTSGGAGEQYF. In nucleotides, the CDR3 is TGTGCCACTCAACCAGAACCCCAAACAAGCGGGGGGGCTGGGGAGCAGTACTTC. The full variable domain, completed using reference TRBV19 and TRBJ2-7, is DGGITQSPKYLFRKEGQNVTLSCEQNLNHDAMYWYRQDPGQGLRLIYYSQIVNDFQKGDIAEGYSVSREKKESFPLTVTSAQKNPTAFYLCATQPEPQTSGGAGEQYFGPGTRLTVT.

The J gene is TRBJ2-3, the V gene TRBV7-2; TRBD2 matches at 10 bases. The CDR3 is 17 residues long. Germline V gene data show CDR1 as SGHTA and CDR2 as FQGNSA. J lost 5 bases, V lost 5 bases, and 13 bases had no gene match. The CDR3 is CASSLQGAGGAGDTQYF. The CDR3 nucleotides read TGTGCCAGCAGCCTCCAGGGAGCGGGGGGGGCGGGAGATACGCAGTATTTT.

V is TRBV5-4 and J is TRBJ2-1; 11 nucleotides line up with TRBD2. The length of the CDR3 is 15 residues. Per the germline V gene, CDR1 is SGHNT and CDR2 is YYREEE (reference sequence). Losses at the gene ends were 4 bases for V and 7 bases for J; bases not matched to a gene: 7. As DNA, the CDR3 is TGTGCCAGCAGCACAAGGACTAGCGGGTATAATGAGCAGTTCTTC. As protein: CASSTRTSGYNEQFF.

The CDR3 reads CASAGRYYGYTF. The DNA of the CDR3 is TGTGCCTCTGCAGGGAGGTACTATGGCTACACCTTC. The chain carries TRBV6-6 and TRBJ1-2, with TRBD1 as a possible D gene (5 bases). The CDR3 is made up of 12 amino acids. Trimming shortened V by 11 bases and J by 3 bases, and 13 bases separated the two germline ends. The germline gives CDR1 MNHNY, CDR2 SVGAGI (reference sequence).

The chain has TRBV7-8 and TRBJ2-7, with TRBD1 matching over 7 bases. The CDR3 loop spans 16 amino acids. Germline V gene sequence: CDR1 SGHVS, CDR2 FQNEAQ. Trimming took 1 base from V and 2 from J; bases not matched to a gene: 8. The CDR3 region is CASSLGGTVAPYEQYF. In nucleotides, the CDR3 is TGTGCCAGCAGCTTAGGTGGGACAGTGGCCCCCTACGAGCAGTACTTC.

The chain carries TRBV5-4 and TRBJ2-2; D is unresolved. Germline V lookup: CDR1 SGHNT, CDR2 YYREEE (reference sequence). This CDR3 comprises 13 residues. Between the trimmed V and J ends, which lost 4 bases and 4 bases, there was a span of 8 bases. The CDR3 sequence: CASSAVITGELFF. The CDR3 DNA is TGTGCCAGCAGCGCAGTAATCACCGGGGAGCTGTTTTTT.

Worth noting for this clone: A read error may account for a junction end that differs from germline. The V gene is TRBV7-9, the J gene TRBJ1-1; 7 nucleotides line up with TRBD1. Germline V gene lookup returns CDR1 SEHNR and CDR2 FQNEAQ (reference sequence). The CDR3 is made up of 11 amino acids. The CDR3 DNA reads TGTGCCAGCAGCTTAAGGGGGCCGCTCCTCTTT. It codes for CASSLRGPLLF.

The CDR3 here is CASSSQGQPQHF. For the CDR3, the DNA is TGTGCCAGCAGTTCTCAGGGCCAGCCCCAGCATTTT. V usage is TRBV28 and J usage is TRBJ1-5; D might be TRBD1 (5 bases). Germline V gives CDR1 MDHEN, CDR2 SYDVKM. The CDR3 sequence is 12 residues long. The V and J ends lost 4 bases and 7 bases respectively, with 8 bases between them.

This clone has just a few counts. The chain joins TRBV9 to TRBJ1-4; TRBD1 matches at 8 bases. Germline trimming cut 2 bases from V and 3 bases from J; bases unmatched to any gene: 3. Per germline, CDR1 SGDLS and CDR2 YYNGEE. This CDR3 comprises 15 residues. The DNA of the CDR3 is TGTGCCAGCAGCGTCCTGACAGGGGCTAATGAAAAACTGTTTTTT. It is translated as CASSVLTGANEKLFF.

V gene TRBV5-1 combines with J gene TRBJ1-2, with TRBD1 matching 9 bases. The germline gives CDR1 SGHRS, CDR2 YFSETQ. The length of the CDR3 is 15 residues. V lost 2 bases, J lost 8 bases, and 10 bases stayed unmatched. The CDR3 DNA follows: TGCGCCAGCAGCTTCGATAACAGGGGGCGGGAAGGCTACACCTTC. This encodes CASSFDNRGREGYTF.

In DNA form, the CDR3 reads TGTGCCAGCAGCCGTCGACAGGGAGTCTCCGCGGGGGAGCTGTTTTTT. As protein: CASSRRQGVSAGELFF. The chain carries TRBV5-6 and TRBJ2-2; 7 bases line up with TRBD1. The V gene end was trimmed by 4 bases and the J gene end by 8 bases; junction bases not matched to a gene: 14. The CDR3 has 16 amino acids. The germline CDR1 and CDR2 sequences are SGHDT and YYEEEE.

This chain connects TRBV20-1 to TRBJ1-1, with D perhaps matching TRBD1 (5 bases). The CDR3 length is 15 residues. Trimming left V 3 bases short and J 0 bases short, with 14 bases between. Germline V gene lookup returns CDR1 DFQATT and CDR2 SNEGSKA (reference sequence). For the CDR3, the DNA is TGCAGTGCTAGTACAAGGCAGGGCATGAACACTGAAGCTTTCTTT. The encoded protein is CSASTRQGMNTEAFF.